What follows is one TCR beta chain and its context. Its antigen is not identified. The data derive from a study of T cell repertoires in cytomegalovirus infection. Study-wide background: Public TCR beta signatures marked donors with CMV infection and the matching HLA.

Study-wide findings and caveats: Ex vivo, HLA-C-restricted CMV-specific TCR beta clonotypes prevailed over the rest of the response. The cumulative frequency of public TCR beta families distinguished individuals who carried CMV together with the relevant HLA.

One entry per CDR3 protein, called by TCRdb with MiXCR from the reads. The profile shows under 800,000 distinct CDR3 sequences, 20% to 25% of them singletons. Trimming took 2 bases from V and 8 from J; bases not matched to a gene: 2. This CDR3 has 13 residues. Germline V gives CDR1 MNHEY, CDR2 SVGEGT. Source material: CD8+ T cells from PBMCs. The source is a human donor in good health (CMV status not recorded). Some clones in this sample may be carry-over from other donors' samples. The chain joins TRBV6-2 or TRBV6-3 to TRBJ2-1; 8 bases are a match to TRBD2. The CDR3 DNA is TGTGCCAGCAGTTACGTTAGCGGGGATGAGCAGTTCTTC. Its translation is CASSYVSGDEQFF.